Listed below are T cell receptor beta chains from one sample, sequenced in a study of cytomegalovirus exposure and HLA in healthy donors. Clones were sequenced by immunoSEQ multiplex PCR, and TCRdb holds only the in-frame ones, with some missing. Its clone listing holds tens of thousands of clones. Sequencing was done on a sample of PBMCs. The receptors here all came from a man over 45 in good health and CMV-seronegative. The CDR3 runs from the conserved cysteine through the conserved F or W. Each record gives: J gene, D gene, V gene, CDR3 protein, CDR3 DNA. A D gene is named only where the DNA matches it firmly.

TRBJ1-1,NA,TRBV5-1,CASSVLGPTEAFF,TGCGCCAGCAGCGTCCTGGGGCCCACTGAAGCTTTCTTT
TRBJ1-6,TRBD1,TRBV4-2,CASSQGQGGSSPLHF,TGTGCCAGCAGCCAAGGACAGGGAGGTTCGTCACCCCTCCACTTT
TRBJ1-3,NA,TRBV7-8,CASSLRAGDSSGNTIYF,TGTGCCAGCAGCTTAAGAGCAGGCGACAGCTCTGGAAACACCATATATTTT
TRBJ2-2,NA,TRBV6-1,CASIQQGANTGELFF,TGTGCCAGCATCCAACAGGGCGCGAACACCGGGGAGCTGTTTTTT
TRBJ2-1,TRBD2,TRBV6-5,CASSYNRLAGEQFF,TGTGCCAGCAGTTACAATCGTCTAGCGGGTGAGCAGTTCTTC
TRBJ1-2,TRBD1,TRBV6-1,CASRIKTGFYGYTF,TGTGCCAGCAGGATAAAGACAGGGTTCTATGGCTACACCTTC
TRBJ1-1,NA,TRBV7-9,CASSLGSRENTEAFF,TGTGCCAGCAGCTTAGGTAGCAGGGAGAACACTGAAGCTTTCTTT
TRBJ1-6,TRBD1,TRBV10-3,CAIRSGQNNPPLHF,TGTGCCATCAGGTCGGGACAGAATAATCCACCCCTCCACTTT
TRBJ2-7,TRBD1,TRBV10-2,CASDRQGDLYEQYF,TGCGCCAGCGACAGACAGGGGGATCTATACGAGCAGTACTTC
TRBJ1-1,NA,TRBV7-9,CASSLVGQLNTEAFF,TGTGCCAGCAGCTTAGTAGGACAGTTGAACACTGAAGCTTTCTTT
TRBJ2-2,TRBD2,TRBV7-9,CASSPPGLAGGTGELFF,TGTGCCAGCAGCCCGCCAGGACTAGCGGGGGGAACCGGGGAGCTGTTTTTT
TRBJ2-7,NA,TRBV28,CASSYSYYEQYF,TGTGCCAGCAGTTACAGCTACTACGAGCAGTACTTC
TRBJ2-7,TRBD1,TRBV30,CAWSVQPGQNIF,TGTGCCTGGAGTGTACAGCCGGGACAGAACATCTTC
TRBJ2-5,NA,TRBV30,CAWTAGGQETQYF,TGTGCCTGGACTGCGGGCGGCCAAGAGACCCAGTACTTC
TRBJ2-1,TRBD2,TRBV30,CASGLAGGRSYNEQFF,TGTGCCTCCGGACTAGCGGGGGGCCGCTCCTACAATGAGCAGTTCTTC
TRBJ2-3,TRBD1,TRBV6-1,CASSEKGTGAGTDTQYF,TGTGCCAGCAGTGAAAAGGGGACAGGGGCCGGTACAGATACGCAGTATTTT
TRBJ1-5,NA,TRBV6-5,CASSYAESRQPQHF,TGTGCCAGCAGTTACGCGGAGAGTAGGCAGCCCCAGCATTTT
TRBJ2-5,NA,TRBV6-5,CASSYGPNQETQYF,TGTGCCAGCAGTTACGGGCCTAACCAAGAGACCCAGTACTTC
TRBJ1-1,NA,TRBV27,CASWGQMNTEAFF,TGTGCCAGCTGGGGGCAGATGAACACTGAAGCTTTCTTT
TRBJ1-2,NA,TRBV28,CASRSAGIGSYGYTF,TGTGCCAGCAGATCGGCAGGGATCGGTAGCTATGGCTACACCTTC
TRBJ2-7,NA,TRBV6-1,CASSNYDREQYF,TGTGCCAGCAGTAACTATGACAGGGAGCAGTACTTC
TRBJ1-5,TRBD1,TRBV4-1,CASSPQGNQPQHF,TGCGCCAGCAGCCCACAGGGGAATCAGCCCCAGCATTTT
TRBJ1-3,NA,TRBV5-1,CASSSGQGNTIYF,TGCGCCAGCAGCAGCGGACAGGGAAACACCATATATTTT
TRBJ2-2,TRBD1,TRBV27,CASSRGTGMNGELFF,TGTGCCAGCAGCCGGGGGACAGGGATGAACGGGGAGCTGTTTTTT
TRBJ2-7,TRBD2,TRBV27,CASSLSGTSGSYEQYF,TGTGCCAGCAGCCTCTCTGGGACTAGCGGCTCCTACGAGCAGTACTTC
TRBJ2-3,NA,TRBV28,CASGRGTDTQYF,TGTGCCAGCGGGCGGGGAACAGATACGCAGTATTTT
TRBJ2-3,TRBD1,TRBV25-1,CASSEFRTGGADTQYF,TGTGCCAGCAGTGAATTCCGGACAGGGGGGGCAGATACGCAGTATTTT
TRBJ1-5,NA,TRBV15,CATSRDFTGEANQPQHF,TGTGCCACCAGCAGAGATTTTACAGGAGAAGCGAATCAGCCCCAGCATTTT
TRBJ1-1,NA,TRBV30,CAWSVQEWTEAFF,TGTGCCTGGAGTGTACAGGAGTGGACTGAAGCTTTCTTT
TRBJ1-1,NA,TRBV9,CASSVAVENTEAFF,TGTGCCAGCAGCGTAGCGGTCGAGAACACTGAAGCTTTCTTT
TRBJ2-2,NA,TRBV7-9,CASSNRQGSGELFF,TGTGCCAGCAGCAACCGCCAGGGGAGCGGGGAGCTGTTTTTT
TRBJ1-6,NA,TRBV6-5,CASRVQGHSPLHF,TGTGCCAGCAGGGTACAGGGACATTCACCCCTCCACTTT
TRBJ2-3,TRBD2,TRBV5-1,CASSLGLAGSTDTQYF,TGCGCCAGCAGCTTGGGGCTAGCGGGAAGCACAGATACGCAGTATTTT
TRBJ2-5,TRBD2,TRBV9,CASSVASGKETQYF,TGTGCCAGCAGCGTAGCTAGCGGAAAAGAGACCCAGTACTTC
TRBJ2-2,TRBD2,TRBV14,CASSPPGLAPGELFF,TGTGCCAGCAGCCCACCGGGACTAGCGCCCGGGGAGCTGTTTTTT
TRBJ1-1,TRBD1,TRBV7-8,CASSFETGGVTEAFF,TGTGCCAGCAGCTTCGAGACAGGGGGTGTCACTGAAGCTTTCTTT
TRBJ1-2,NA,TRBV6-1,CASSDRGARDGYTF,TGTGCCAGCAGTGACCGCGGTGCCCGGGATGGCTACACCTTC
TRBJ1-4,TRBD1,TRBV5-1,CASSWQGVNEKLFF,TGCGCCAGCAGCTGGCAGGGGGTGAATGAAAAACTGTTTTTT
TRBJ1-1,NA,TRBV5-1,CASTDSLNTEAFF,TGCGCCAGCACCGACTCCTTAAACACTGAAGCTTTCTTT
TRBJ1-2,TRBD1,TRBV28,CASSLSRDSDYGYTF,TGTGCCAGCAGTTTATCACGGGACAGCGACTATGGCTACACCTTC
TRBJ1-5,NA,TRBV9,CASSVEGGNQPQHF,TGTGCCAGCAGCGTAGAAGGGGGCAATCAGCCCCAGCATTTT
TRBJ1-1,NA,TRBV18,CASSPSQGNTEAFF,TGTGCCAGCTCACCAAGTCAGGGGAACACTGAAGCTTTCTTT
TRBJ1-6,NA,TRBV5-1,CASSSTGQVYSPLHF,TGCGCCAGCAGCTCGACAGGACAAGTCTATTCACCCCTCCACTTT
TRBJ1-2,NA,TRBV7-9,CASGGDGYTF,TGTGCCAGCGGCGGGGATGGCTACACCTTC
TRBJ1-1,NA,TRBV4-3,CASSHPGGTPDEDFEAFF,TGCGCCAGCAGCCATCCCGGGGGGACACCCGACGAGGATTTTGAAGCTTTCTTT
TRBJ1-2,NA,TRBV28,CAYLAGRYYTF,TGTGCCTATTTGGCAGGGCGATACTACACCTTC
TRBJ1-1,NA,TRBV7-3,CASSLKIRDTEAFF,TGTGCCAGCAGCTTAAAAATCAGGGATACTGAAGCTTTCTTT
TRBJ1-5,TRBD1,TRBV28,CASSLPGQGGYQPQHF,TGTGCCAGCAGTTTACCTGGACAGGGGGGGTATCAGCCCCAGCATTTT
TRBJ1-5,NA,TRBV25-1,CASSDYDQPQHF,TGTGCCAGCAGTGACTACGATCAGCCCCAGCATTTT
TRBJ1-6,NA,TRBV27,CASSVGGDSPLHF,TGTGCCAGCAGCGTAGGCGGGGATTCACCCCTCCACTTT
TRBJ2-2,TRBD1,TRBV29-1,CSVEDDRDTGELFF,TGCAGCGTTGAAGATGACAGGGACACCGGGGAGCTGTTTTTT
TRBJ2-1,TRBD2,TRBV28,CASSPSSAGGNNEQFF,TGTGCCAGCAGTCCGTCGAGTGCGGGGGGTAACAATGAGCAGTTCTTC
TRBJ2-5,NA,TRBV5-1,CASSFFAVQETQYF,TGCGCCAGCAGCTTTTTTGCAGTCCAAGAGACCCAGTACTTC
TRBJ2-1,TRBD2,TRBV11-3,CASSLGGGSSDNEQFF,TGTGCCAGCAGCTTAGGGGGAGGGAGCTCCGACAATGAGCAGTTCTTC
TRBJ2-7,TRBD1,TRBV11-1,CASSLPGTGTYEQYF,TGTGCCAGCAGCTTACCCGGGACAGGGACCTACGAGCAGTACTTC